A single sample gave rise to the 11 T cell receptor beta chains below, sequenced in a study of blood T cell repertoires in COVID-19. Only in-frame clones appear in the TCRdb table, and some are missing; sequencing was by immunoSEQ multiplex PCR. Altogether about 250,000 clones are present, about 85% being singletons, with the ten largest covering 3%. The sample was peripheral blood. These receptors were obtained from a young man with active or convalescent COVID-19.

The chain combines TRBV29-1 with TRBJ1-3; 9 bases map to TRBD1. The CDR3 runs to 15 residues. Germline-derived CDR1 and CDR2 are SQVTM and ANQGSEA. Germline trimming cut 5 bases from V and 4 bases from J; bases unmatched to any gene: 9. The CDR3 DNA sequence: TGCAGCGTTCTAACCGGGACAGGGAACGGAAACACCATATATTTT. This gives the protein CSVLTGTGNGNTIYF.

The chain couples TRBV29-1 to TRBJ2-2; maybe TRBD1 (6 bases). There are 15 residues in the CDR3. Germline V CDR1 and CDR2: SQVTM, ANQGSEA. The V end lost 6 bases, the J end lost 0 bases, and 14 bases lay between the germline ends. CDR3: CSVGAAVSNTGELFF. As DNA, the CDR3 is TGCAGCGTGGGGGCCGCCGTATCGAACACCGGGGAGCTGTTTTTT.

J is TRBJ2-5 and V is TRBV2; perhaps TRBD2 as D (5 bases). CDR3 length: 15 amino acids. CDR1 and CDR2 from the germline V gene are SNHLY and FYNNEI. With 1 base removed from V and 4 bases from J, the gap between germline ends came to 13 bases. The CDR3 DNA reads TGTGCCAGCAGTGAAGAGGGCCTAGCAGCAGAGACCCAGTACTTC. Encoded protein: CASSEEGLAAETQYF. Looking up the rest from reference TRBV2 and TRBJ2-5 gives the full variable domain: EPEVTQTPSHQVTQMGQEVILRCVPISNHLYFYWYRQILGQKVEFLVSFYNNEISEKSEIFDDQFSVERPDGSNFTLKIRSTKLEDSAMYFCASSEEGLAAETQYFGPGTRLLVL.

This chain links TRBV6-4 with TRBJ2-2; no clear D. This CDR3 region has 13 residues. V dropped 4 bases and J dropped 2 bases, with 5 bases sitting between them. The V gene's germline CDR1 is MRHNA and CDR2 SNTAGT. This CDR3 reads CASSGGNTGELFF. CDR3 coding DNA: TGTGCCAGCAGTGGCGGAAACACCGGGGAGCTGTTTTTT.

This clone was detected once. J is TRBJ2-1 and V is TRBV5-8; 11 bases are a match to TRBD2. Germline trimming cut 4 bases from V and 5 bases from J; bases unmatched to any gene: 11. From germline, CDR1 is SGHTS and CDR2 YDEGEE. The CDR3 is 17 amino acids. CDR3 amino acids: CASSPGLAVNKHNEQFF. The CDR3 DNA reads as TGTGCCAGCAGCCCGGGACTAGCGGTTAACAAACACAATGAGCAGTTCTTC.

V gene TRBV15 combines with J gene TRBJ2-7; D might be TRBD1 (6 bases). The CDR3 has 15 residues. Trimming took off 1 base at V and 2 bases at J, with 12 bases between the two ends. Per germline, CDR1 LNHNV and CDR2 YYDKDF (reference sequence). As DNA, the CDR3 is TGTGCCACCAGCAGAGGCACAGGGCCGGCCTACGAGCAGTACTTC. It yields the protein CATSRGTGPAYEQYF.

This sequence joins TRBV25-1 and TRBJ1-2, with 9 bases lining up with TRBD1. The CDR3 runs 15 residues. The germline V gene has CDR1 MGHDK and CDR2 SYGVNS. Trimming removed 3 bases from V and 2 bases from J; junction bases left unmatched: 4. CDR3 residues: CASSDPGQGNYGYTF. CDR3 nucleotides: TGTGCCAGCAGTGACCCGGGACAGGGAAACTATGGCTACACCTTC.

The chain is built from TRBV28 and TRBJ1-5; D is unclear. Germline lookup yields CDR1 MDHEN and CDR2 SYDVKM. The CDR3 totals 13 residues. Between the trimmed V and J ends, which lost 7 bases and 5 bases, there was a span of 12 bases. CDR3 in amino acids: CASIPGLDQPQHF. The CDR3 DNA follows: TGTGCCAGCATACCAGGTTTGGATCAGCCCCAGCATTTT.

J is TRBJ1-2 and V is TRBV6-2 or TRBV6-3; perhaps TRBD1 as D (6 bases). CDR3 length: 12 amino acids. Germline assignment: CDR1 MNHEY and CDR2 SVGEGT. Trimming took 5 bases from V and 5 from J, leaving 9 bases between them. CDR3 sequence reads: CASSLQGYGYTF. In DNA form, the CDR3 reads TGTGCCAGCAGTCTACAGGGTTATGGCTACACCTTC.

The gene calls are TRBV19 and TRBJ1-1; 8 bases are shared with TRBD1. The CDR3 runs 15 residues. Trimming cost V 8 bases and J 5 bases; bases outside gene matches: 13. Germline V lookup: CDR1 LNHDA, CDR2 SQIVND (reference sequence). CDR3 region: CASRRSGGAFTEAFF. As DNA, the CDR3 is TGTGCCAGTCGCCGTTCAGGGGGCGCATTTACTGAAGCTTTCTTT.

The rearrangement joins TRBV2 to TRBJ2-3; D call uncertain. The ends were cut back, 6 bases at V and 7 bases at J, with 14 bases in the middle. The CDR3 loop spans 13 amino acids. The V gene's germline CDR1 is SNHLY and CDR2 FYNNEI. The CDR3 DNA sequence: TGTGCCAGCAGCGCTGATCAAGCCCATACGCAGTATTTT. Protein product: CASSADQAHTQYF.